Listed below are T cell receptor beta chains from one sample, sequenced in a study of blood T cells in healthy people across ages. TCRdb reprocessed the 5' RACE reads via MiXCR and lists one record per CDR3 protein. This sample has under 2,000,000 distinct CDR3 sequences, with about 49% found just once. The sample taken for sequencing was blood. Receptors originate from a woman in her forties in good health. Both conserved end residues are part of each CDR3. D genes are given only for firm matches. Some rows mark clone size as missing; the rest say once, few, many or name a class of expanded clone.

cdr3_nt cdr3_aa d_call v_call clone_size j_call
TGTGCCAGCAGCCCTACCAGGGGGCAGTGGGAGCAGTTCTTC CASSPTRGQWEQFF TRBD1 TRBV2 few TRBJ2-1
TGTGCCAGCAGTTCCGACAGGAGAGATTCACCCCTCCACTTT CASSSDRRDSPLHF NA TRBV27 NA TRBJ1-6
TGTGCCAGCAGCCGGGACTACATCAATGAGCAGTTCTTC CASSRDYINEQFF TRBD2 TRBV9 NA TRBJ2-1
TGTGCCAGCAGCTGTGGCCGAGCTTACAATGAGCAGTTCTTC CASSCGRAYNEQFF NA TRBV27 NA TRBJ2-1
TGCAGTGCTAAAGGGCCCCAGGAGGGCTATGGCTACACCTTC CSAKGPQEGYGYTF NA TRBV20-1 few TRBJ1-2
TGCAGTGCTAGCTCGCCAACTAATGAAAAACTGTTTTTT CSASSPTNEKLFF NA TRBV20-1 NA TRBJ1-4
TGCAGTGCCGGGTCCAGTGGCTCCTACAATGAGCAGTTCTTC CSAGSSGSYNEQFF NA TRBV20-1 NA TRBJ2-1
TGTGCCAGCAGCCACAAGGTCGGGGTGGCAGATACGCAGTATTTT CASSHKVGVADTQYF NA TRBV3-1 NA TRBJ2-3
TGTGCCAGCAGCTCAGAAGTCGTTAGGGATGAGCAGTTCTTC CASSSEVVRDEQFF NA TRBV7-2 few TRBJ2-1
TGCAGCGTTGATTACTCACAGGGAGGCACTGAAGCTTTCTTT CSVDYSQGGTEAFF NA TRBV29-1 few TRBJ1-1
TGCGCCAGCAGCGCCGGGATCCCGGAGACCCAGTACTTC CASSAGIPETQYF NA TRBV5-1 NA TRBJ2-5
TGTGCCAGCACCTCGCGGATAAATTCACCCCTCCACTTT CASTSRINSPLHF NA TRBV6-5 NA TRBJ1-6
TGTGCCAGCAGCGGGGGTGGGGGGACAGCCTACGAGCAGTACTTC CASSGGGGTAYEQYF NA TRBV9 NA TRBJ2-7
TGCGCCAGCAAAAAGGGGTCCTCCTACGAGCAGTACTTC CASKKGSSYEQYF NA TRBV5-1 NA TRBJ2-7
TGCGCCAGCAGCCAATGGGAGGGGACAGTCTCCTATAATTCACCCCTCCACTTT CASSQWEGTVSYNSPLHF TRBD1 TRBV4-3 NA TRBJ1-6
TGTGCCAGCAGCTTGGAGGACAGAGCCTACAATGAGCAGTTCTTC CASSLEDRAYNEQFF NA TRBV5-5 few TRBJ2-1
TGTGCCAGCATCTCGCCCGGCACAGATACGCAGTATTTT CASISPGTDTQYF NA TRBV28 NA TRBJ2-3
TGTGCCAGCAGTTTCTCTCAGAGCACAGATACGCAGTATTTT CASSFSQSTDTQYF NA TRBV12-3/TRBV12-4 few TRBJ2-3
TGCAGTGCTAGAGCTGCAATCCAAGAGACCCAGTACTTC CSARAAIQETQYF NA TRBV20-1 NA TRBJ2-5
TGTGCCAGCAGTTATGGCCTAGCGGGGGTCCCGACCCGTGAGCAGTTCTTC CASSYGLAGVPTREQFF TRBD2 TRBV6-2/TRBV6-3 NA TRBJ2-1
TGTGCCAGCAGTTCTTCCGGGACAGGGATGGCAGATACGCAGTATTTT CASSSSGTGMADTQYF TRBD1 TRBV6-5 NA TRBJ2-3
TGTGCCAGCAGCTTTGCAGGGACTAGCACAGATACGCAGTATTTT CASSFAGTSTDTQYF NA TRBV7-9 NA TRBJ2-3
TGTGCCAGCAGCTTAAGGGTTGGGACAGCCCCCTACGAGCAGTACTTC CASSLRVGTAPYEQYF TRBD1 TRBV7-3 NA TRBJ2-7
TGTGCCAGCAGTGTGAACGGGGGGGCTTACGAGCAGTACTTC CASSVNGGAYEQYF TRBD2 TRBV6-5 NA TRBJ2-7
TGTGCCAGCAGCCATCCTAGCTACGGTAACGAGCAGTACTTC CASSHPSYGNEQYF NA TRBV13 few TRBJ2-7
TGCGCCAGCAACGAGGAACAGCCCATGAACACTGAAGCTTTCTTT CASNEEQPMNTEAFF NA TRBV5-1 few TRBJ1-1
TGCAGCGTTTGGGGTCGGGCTTCGAGCACAGATACGCAGTATTTT CSVWGRASSTDTQYF NA TRBV29-1 few TRBJ2-3
TGTGCCAGCAGTAGCGGGGGGTCTACCTACAATGAGCAGTTCTTC CASSSGGSTYNEQFF TRBD2 TRBV5-5 few TRBJ2-1
TGCAGTGCTAGAGATGTGGGGCAGAAACTGTTTTTT CSARDVGQKLFF NA TRBV20-1 NA TRBJ1-4
TGTGCCAGCAGCTTAGGCCTAAAGGCGTACGAGCAGTACTTC CASSLGLKAYEQYF NA TRBV13 NA TRBJ2-7
TGTGCCAGCAGCTTGGGTAGCGGGGCGAGACAAGAGACCCAGTACTTC CASSLGSGARQETQYF TRBD2 TRBV5-4 NA TRBJ2-5
TGTGCCAGCAGCTTGGACGGGCGGCTGAACACCGGGGAGCTGTTTTTT CASSLDGRLNTGELFF NA TRBV5-5 NA TRBJ2-2
TGTGCCAGCAGGGATGGTAGCGGGGGCCCTCAGCCCCAGAATACGCAGTATTTT CASRDGSGGPQPQNTQYF TRBD2 TRBV2 few TRBJ2-3
TGTGCCAGCAGCCAAGACTCGGGACAAAATGAGCAGTTCTTC CASSQDSGQNEQFF NA TRBV4-2 NA TRBJ2-1
TGCAGTGCTAGCCTCGGACGGGGCGGAAGAGAAAAACTGTTTTTT CSASLGRGGREKLFF NA TRBV20-1 NA TRBJ1-4
TGTGCCAGCAGCCAACGGGATCGTAACTCCTACGAGCAGTACTTC CASSQRDRNSYEQYF NA TRBV3-1 NA TRBJ2-7
TGTGCCAGCAGCTTCCCGGGACAGGGAGGGAACGAGCAGTACTTC CASSFPGQGGNEQYF TRBD1 TRBV7-9 NA TRBJ2-7
TGTGCCAGCAGCTTAGGACAGGGTTTGGCTGAAGCTTTCTTT CASSLGQGLAEAFF TRBD1 TRBV7-9 NA TRBJ1-1
TGTGCCAGCAGTTTAAAGGCGGGGGGACCTTCCTACGAGCAGTACTTC CASSLKAGGPSYEQYF TRBD2 TRBV28 NA TRBJ2-7
TGCGCCAGCAGCACCGAGGGTAGGGCTTCCTACAATGAGCAGTTCTTC CASSTEGRASYNEQFF NA TRBV5-1 few TRBJ2-1